This T cell receptor beta chain was recovered during a study of shared clonotypes between healthy human individuals. On this clone itself: The same CDR3 also results from other DNA sequences found in this sample.

Assay: immunoSEQ multiplex PCR; the TCRdb copy retains only in-frame clones and omits some. Found here are about 2.4 million clones, approximately 94% of them singletons; the top ten hold approximately 0.37%. The sequence came from a man aged 18 to 29 in good health. Some clones in this sample may be carry-over from other donors' samples. Input material: naive CD4+ T cells from PBMCs. Subset described: CD45RA+ positively selected.

Here the CDR3 reads CASSLAGTSTDTQYF. CDR3 in DNA: TGTGCCAGCAGCTTAGCAGGGACCAGCACAGATACGCAGTATTTT. The chain couples TRBV7-3 to TRBJ2-3; D might be TRBD1 or TRBD2, each matching 5 bases. CDR1 and CDR2 from the germline V gene are SGHTA and FQGTGA. The CDR3 extends over 15 amino acids. V was trimmed by 2 bases and J by 0 bases, leaving 9 bases between them.